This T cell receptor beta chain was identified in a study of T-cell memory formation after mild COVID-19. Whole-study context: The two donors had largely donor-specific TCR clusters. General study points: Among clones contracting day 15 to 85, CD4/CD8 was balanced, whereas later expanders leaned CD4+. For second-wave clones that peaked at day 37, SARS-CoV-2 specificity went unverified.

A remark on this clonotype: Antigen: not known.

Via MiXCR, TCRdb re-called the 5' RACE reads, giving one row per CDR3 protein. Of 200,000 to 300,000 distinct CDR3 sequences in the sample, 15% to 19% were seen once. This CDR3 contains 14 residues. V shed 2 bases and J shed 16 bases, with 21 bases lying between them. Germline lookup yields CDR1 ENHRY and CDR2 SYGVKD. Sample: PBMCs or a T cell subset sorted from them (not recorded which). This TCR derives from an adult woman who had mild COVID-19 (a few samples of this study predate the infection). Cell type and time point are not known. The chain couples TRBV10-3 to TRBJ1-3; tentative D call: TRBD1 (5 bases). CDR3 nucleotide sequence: TGTGCCATCAGTGAGAAACTGGACATCTCCGGCTCGTATTTT. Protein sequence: CAISEKLDISGSYF.